This TCR beta chain is from a study of cytomegalovirus exposure and HLA in healthy donors. Overall study results and limits: A missense DCLRE1C variant was associated with V- and J-gene trimming of TCR beta chains in a later analysis, and an independent cohort replicated the association. When the data were analyzed later, several of the most significant clusters appeared to be linked to common viral pathogens. It was confirmed in vitro that a few of the CMV-associated chains were specific for CMV antigens.

60 Vbeta and 13 Jbeta primers were used in PCR. Authors' data handling: A later analysis tallied 75 million to 80 million unique TCR beta chains, 9.5 million to 14 million of them shared. Measured with immunoSEQ multiplex PCR; TCRdb has only the in-frame clones, and not every one. The V and J calls and clone size were taken over from that table, and D and trimming were inferred from the DNA. The data show over 150,000 clones, about 80% seen once. This clone was detected once. The antigen is not known. V lost 3 bases and J lost 10; bases outside the gene matches: 8. CDR1 and CDR2 (germline): SGHNT, YYREEE (reference sequence). The length of the CDR3 is 15 residues.

The chain has TRBV5-4 and TRBJ2-6; 9 bases are a match to TRBD1. The source is a woman aged 40 to 50 in good health and CMV-seronegative. Sequenced material: PBMCs. The CDR3 nucleotides are TGTGCCAGCAGCTCCCGGGACAGGGAATTTAACGTCCTGACTTTC. It yields the protein CASSSRDREFNVLTF.